What follows describes a single T cell receptor (beta chain). Antigen specificity is unknown. CDR1 is SGHRS and CDR2 is YFSETQ in the germline V gene. The V and J ends lost 4 bases and 0 bases respectively, with 11 bases between them. CDR3 size: 14 residues. These data originate in a study of T cell responses to AZD1222 COVID-19 vaccine. Some clones are missing from TCRdb's copy, which holds only in-frame ones; the method was immunoSEQ multiplex PCR. The table includes about 130,000 clones, approximately 90% detected once. Study results and limitations: Repertoire sampling happened only post peak T cell response.

Sequencing was performed on peripheral blood, taken on day 0 of AZD1222 vaccination. The source of this sequence is an adult in good health. The V call is TRBV5-1, the J call TRBJ2-7, with D possibly called TRBD1 or TRBD2 (5 bases each). CDR3 bases: TGCGCCAGCAGCGTGTGGGACGGCTCCTACGAGCAGTACTTC. Encoded protein: CASSVWDGSYEQYF.